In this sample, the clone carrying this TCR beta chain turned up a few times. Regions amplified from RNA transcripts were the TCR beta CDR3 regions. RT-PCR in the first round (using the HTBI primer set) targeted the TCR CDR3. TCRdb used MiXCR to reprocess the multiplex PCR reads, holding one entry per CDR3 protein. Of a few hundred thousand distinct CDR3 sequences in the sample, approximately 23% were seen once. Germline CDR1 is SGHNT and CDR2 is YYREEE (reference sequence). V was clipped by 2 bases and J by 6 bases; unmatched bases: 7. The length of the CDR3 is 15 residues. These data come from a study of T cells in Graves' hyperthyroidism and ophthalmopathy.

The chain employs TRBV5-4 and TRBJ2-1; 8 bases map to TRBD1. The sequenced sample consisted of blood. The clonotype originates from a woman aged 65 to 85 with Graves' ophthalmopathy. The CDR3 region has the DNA TGTGCCAGCAGCTTCACCGGGACAGGAGTCAATGAGCAGTTCTTC. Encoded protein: CASSFTGTGVNEQFF.